The 21 T cell receptor beta chains below all came from one sample that was sequenced in a study of blood T cell repertoires in COVID-19. Assay used: immunoSEQ multiplex PCR; TCRdb lists only in-frame clones, some missing. The sample includes approximately 97,000 clones, more than 80% of them seen just once. Sequencing was performed on peripheral blood. These receptors came from a human donor in a cohort sampled during active COVID-19.

The chain combines TRBV14 with TRBJ1-6; TRBD1 is a possible D gene (6 bases). V was pared by 0 bases and J by 3 bases, with 12 bases between. CDR1 is SGHDN, CDR2 FVKESK, per germline. The CDR3 loop spans 17 amino acids. Here the CDR3 reads CASSQDRTAIYNSPLHF. DNA for the CDR3: TGTGCCAGCAGCCAAGATAGGACAGCGATCTATAATTCACCCCTCCACTTT.

Remarks on this clone: At one of its ends the junction is not consistent with the germline gene, which may arise from a read error. The chain uses TRBV2 and TRBJ2-7; D not resolved. CDR1 and CDR2 from the germline V gene are SNHLY and FYNNEI. The CDR3 loop spans 11 amino acids. The CDR3 region is CASSDQDTRKF. Here the CDR3 DNA reads TGTGCCAGCAGTGACCAAGACACTCGAAAATTC.

The chain joins TRBV5-1 to TRBJ2-2, with 9 bases aligning to TRBD1. This CDR3 comprises 16 residues. Germline CDR1 is SGHRS and CDR2 is YFSETQ. The junction had 6 bases not matched to a gene; V was cut back by 4 bases and J by 2 bases. As DNA, the CDR3 is TGCGCCAGCAGCGGACCGGGACAGGGTAACACCGGGGAGCTGTTTTTT. Translation: CASSGPGQGNTGELFF.

The chain carries TRBV7-3 and TRBJ2-1, with 8 positions matching TRBD2. V trimming: 4 bases; J trimming: 6 bases; junction bases outside the gene matches: 8. This CDR3 is 15 amino acids long. Germline V gives CDR1 SGHTA, CDR2 FQGTGA. The CDR3: CASSSGTRPPNEQFF. The DNA for the CDR3 is TGTGCCAGCAGCTCCGGGACTAGGCCCCCCAATGAGCAGTTCTTC. The whole variable domain, remainder taken from reference TRBV7-3 and TRBJ2-1, is GAGVSQTPSNKVTEKGKYVELRCDPISGHTALYWYRQSLGQGPEFLIYFQGTGAADDSGLPNDRFFAVRPEGSVSTLKIQRTERGDSAVYLCASSSGTRPPNEQFFGPGTRLTVL.

This sequence joins TRBV28 and TRBJ1-1; 10 nucleotides match TRBD1. Per the germline V gene, CDR1 is MDHEN and CDR2 is SYDVKM. V was clipped by 6 bases and J by 1 base; unmatched bases: 5. The CDR3 is 15 residues long. In DNA form, the CDR3 reads TGTGCCAGCAGCTCGGGACAGGGGAGGAACACTGAAGCTTTCTTT. The encoded protein is CASSSGQGRNTEAFF.

The V call is TRBV3-1 (or the pseudogene TRBV3-2), the J call TRBJ1-2; 9 nucleotides match TRBD1. The length of the CDR3 is 13 residues. CDR1 and CDR2 from the germline V gene are LGHDT and YNNKEL (reference sequence). Unmatched junction bases numbered 3, after V lost 4 bases and J lost 6 bases. The DNA for the CDR3 is TGTGCCAGCAGCCGGGGACAGGGTAATGGCTACACCTTC. Translating it yields CASSRGQGNGYTF.

This clone was picked up a small number of times. The J gene is TRBJ1-3, the V gene TRBV7-2; TRBD1 agrees at 7 bases. The CDR3 length is 14 residues. V lost 6 bases and J lost 1; bases outside the gene matches: 3. Germline assignment: CDR1 SGHTA and CDR2 FQGNSA. This chain's CDR3 is CASSQDRSGNTIYF. The CDR3, as DNA: TGTGCCAGCAGTCAGGACAGGTCTGGAAACACCATATATTTT.

The genes are TRBV3-1 (or the pseudogene TRBV3-2) and TRBJ1-4, with a tentative D call TRBD1 (6 bases). V lost 4 bases to trimming and J lost 12 bases, with 18 bases between them. The germline gives CDR1 LGHDT, CDR2 YNNKEL (reference sequence). This CDR3 has 14 residues. The CDR3 bases are TGTGCCAGCAGCCGAACAGGGACCGCCGTGGAACTGTTTTTT. Translating gives CASSRTGTAVELFF.

The gene calls are TRBV5-5 and TRBJ2-1; 7 bases line up with TRBD1. There are 15 residues in the CDR3. V gave up 3 bases and J gave up 3 bases; unmatched junction bases: 6. Germline V gene sequence: CDR1 SGHKS, CDR2 YYEKEE (reference sequence). The CDR3 reads CASSSGQAYYNEQFF. In DNA, the CDR3 is TGTGCCAGCAGCTCTGGACAGGCTTACTACAATGAGCAGTTCTTC.

The chain joins TRBV29-1 to TRBJ1-4; D is uncertain. The V gene lost 5 bases and the J gene lost 6 bases, with 10 bases spanning the gap. The CDR3 consists of 12 residues. Germline V gene lookup returns CDR1 SQVTM and CDR2 ANQGSEA. The CDR3 sequence: CSVRSEDEKLFF. CDR3 DNA: TGCAGCGTTCGGTCCGAGGATGAAAAACTGTTTTTT.

This clone came up once. The V and J genes are TRBV3-1 (or the pseudogene TRBV3-2) and TRBJ2-1; 9 bases are shared with TRBD2. V lost 1 base and J lost 5; bases outside the gene matches: 6. The germline gives CDR1 LGHDT, CDR2 YNNKEL (reference sequence). This CDR3 contains 16 residues. Here the CDR3 reads CASSQGWRGGNNEQFF. DNA for the CDR3: TGTGCCAGCAGCCAAGGGTGGCGGGGGGGTAACAATGAGCAGTTCTTC.

The genes are TRBV6-6 and TRBJ2-2; D is possibly TRBD2 (6 bases). Germline V CDR1 and CDR2: MNHNY, SVGAGI (reference sequence). This CDR3 spans 15 amino acids. V was clipped by 3 bases and J by 2 bases, with 10 bases between them. The DNA for the CDR3 is TGTGCCAGCAGTTATCGGCGGGGAAACACCGGGGAGCTGTTTTTT. It specifies CASSYRRGNTGELFF.

The J gene is TRBJ1-4, the V gene TRBV30; D is unresolved. Germline V lookup: CDR1 GTSNPN, CDR2 SVGIG (reference sequence). The CDR3 is 12 residues long. Trimming removed 2 bases from V and 8 bases from J, with 9 bases in between. CDR3 DNA sequence: TGTGCCTGGAGTCTCCCGGGAGAAAAACTGTTTTTT. It is translated as CAWSLPGEKLFF.

V is TRBV2 and J is TRBJ2-2, with D maybe TRBD2 (5 bases). Germline CDR1 SNHLY, CDR2 FYNNEI. This CDR3 comprises 16 residues. Trimming removed 2 bases at V and 1 base at J, with 11 bases between. This CDR3 reads CASSESGDKNTGELFF. As DNA, the CDR3 is TGTGCCAGCAGTGAAAGCGGCGACAAGAACACCGGGGAGCTGTTTTTT.

The genes are TRBV4-3 and TRBJ1-2; the match to TRBD1 covers 7 bases. Trimming cost V 1 base and J 6 bases; bases outside gene matches: 8. There are 15 residues in the CDR3. CDR1 LGHNA and CDR2 YSLEER come from the germline V gene. The CDR3 nucleotides read TGCGCCAGCAGCCAAGGTCCCGGCAGGGGGAATGGCTACACCTTC. Translation: CASSQGPGRGNGYTF.

This clone is a singleton in its sample. The V call is TRBV6-6, the J call TRBJ1-2; 8 bases map to TRBD1. This CDR3 region has 15 residues. Germline CDR1 is MNHNY and CDR2 is SVGAGI (reference sequence). Trimming took 2 bases from V and 2 from J; bases not matched to a gene: 4. CDR3 nucleotides: TGTGCCAGCAGTTACGGACAGGGAAGGAACTATGGCTACACCTTC. It is translated as CASSYGQGRNYGYTF.

This clone was recorded once. The V and J genes are TRBV11-2 and TRBJ1-6, with no clear D. CDR1 and CDR2 (germline): SGHAT, FQNNGV. V lost 9 bases, J lost 4 bases, and 19 bases lay in between. The CDR3 is 16 residues long. CDR3 sequence: CASSLRSTGYNSPLHF. DNA for the CDR3: TGTGCCAGTTCCCTAAGATCCACGGGGTATAATTCACCCCTCCACTTT.

The chain carries TRBV6-2 or TRBV6-3 and TRBJ1-5; TRBD1 matches at 7 bases. The germline CDR1 and CDR2 sequences are MNHEY and SVGEGT. With 5 bases clipped from V and 4 bases from J, the junction kept 11 bases outside the gene matches. This CDR3 contains 16 residues. CDR3 loop: CASSTQGVRPNQPQHF. CDR3 coding DNA: TGTGCCAGCAGTACCCAGGGGGTCAGACCAAATCAGCCCCAGCATTTT.

The chain carries TRBV3-1 (or the pseudogene TRBV3-2) and TRBJ2-3; 7 positions agree with TRBD2. After removal of 0 bases from V and 8 bases from J, the junction contained 14 bases not matched to a gene. CDR1 is LGHDT and CDR2 is YNNKEL in the germline V gene (reference sequence). The CDR3 covers 17 residues. CDR3 DNA: TGTGCCAGCAGCCAAGATCCCAGCGGGGTTGGGGGAGGTACGCAGTATTTT. Amino acid sequence: CASSQDPSGVGGGTQYF.

V and J are TRBV3-1 (or the pseudogene TRBV3-2) and TRBJ1-5; no clear D gene. The CDR3 runs 15 residues. Trimming pared 2 bases from V and 2 bases from J, leaving 10 bases between. CDR1 is LGHDT and CDR2 is YNNKEL in the germline V gene (reference sequence). The DNA of the CDR3 is TGTGCCAGCAGCCAATCTAGTTTGCGCAATCAGCCCCAGCATTTT. The encoded protein is CASSQSSLRNQPQHF.

V and J are TRBV6-2 or TRBV6-3 and TRBJ1-1; D is perhaps TRBD1 (5 bases). The ends were cut back, 0 bases at V and 8 bases at J, with 16 bases in the middle. CDR3 length: 15 amino acids. Germline lookup yields CDR1 MNHEY and CDR2 SVGEGT. The CDR3 here is CASSYSDGGAGEAFF. CDR3 DNA sequence: TGTGCCAGCAGTTACTCCGACGGAGGGGCAGGGGAAGCTTTCTTT.